Following are 8 T cell receptor beta chains from one sample sequenced in a study of Ad26.COV2.S vaccination and SARS-CoV-2 variants. Documented treatment: over 15 received Ad26.COV2.S at low or high dose, single or two shots; several received placebo; per-sample allocation not given. Specimen acquisition occurred on day 63 following the initial vaccine or placebo injection. Sequenced by immunoSEQ multiplex PCR; TCRdb stores in-frame clones only, minus some. The sample lists approximately 350,000 clones, about 80% occurring once. The material sequenced was peripheral blood, taken in a trial of Ad26.COV2.S vaccine versus placebo. These receptors all come from a person aged 18-65 years who received the Ad26.COV2.S COVID-19 vaccine or a placebo.

The rearrangement links TRBV6-5 to TRBJ1-5; TRBD1 aligns across 7 bases. The germline V gene has CDR1 MNHEY and CDR2 SVGAGI. There are 14 residues in the CDR3. With 5 bases clipped from V and 4 bases from J, the junction kept 5 bases outside the gene matches. For the CDR3, the DNA is TGTGCCAGCAGTAAACAGGGGCTGAATCAGCCCCAGCATTTT. Translation gives CASSKQGLNQPQHF.

This sequence joins TRBV5-1 and TRBJ2-1, with D perhaps TRBD2 (5 bases). Trimming took 0 bases from V and 9 from J, leaving 16 bases between them. Per the germline V gene, CDR1 is SGHRS and CDR2 is YFSETQ. This CDR3 is 15 amino acids long. DNA for the CDR3: TGCGCCAGCAGCTTGGCGGACTCTCCACCGGGTGAGCAGTTCTTC. Its protein product is CASSLADSPPGEQFF.

This clone was seen only once. This chain connects TRBV13 to TRBJ1-2; 9 nucleotides agree with TRBD1. The CDR3 spans 14 residues. The J segment lost 3 bases and the V segment lost 8 bases, leaving 7 bases of the junction unmatched. CDR1 and CDR2 from the germline V gene are PRHDT and FYEKMQ (reference sequence). In nucleotides, the CDR3 is TGTGCCAGCCGGGACAGGGCAGGCCACTATGGCTACACCTTC. Its protein is CASRDRAGHYGYTF.

This chain joins TRBV7-8 and TRBJ2-1, with 7 nucleotides matching TRBD1. Trimming at V came to 6 bases and at J to 2 bases, leaving 7 bases not matched to a gene. Looked up from germline, CDR1 is SGHVS and CDR2 is FQNEAQ. This CDR3 contains 15 residues. Written as DNA, the CDR3 is TGTGCCAGCAGGTATGACAGGGTAGCCTACAATGAGCAGTTCTTC. This encodes CASRYDRVAYNEQFF.

This chain joins TRBV15 and TRBJ2-1; TRBD2 agrees at 9 bases. The CDR3 extends over 15 amino acids. Per germline, CDR1 LNHNV and CDR2 YYDKDF (reference sequence). The V segment lost 1 base and the J segment 6 bases; nucleotides outside the gene matches: 4. The CDR3 is CATSRVRGGSNEQFF. CDR3 bases: TGTGCCACCAGCAGAGTGCGGGGGGGTTCCAATGAGCAGTTCTTC.

The chain links TRBV2 to TRBJ2-5; 10 bases fit TRBD1. Losses at the gene ends were 9 bases for V and 4 bases for J; bases not matched to a gene: 8. This CDR3 has 14 amino acids. Germline CDR1 SNHLY, CDR2 FYNNEI. The DNA for the CDR3 is TGTGCCAGTAGAACCTGGACAGGGGGAGAGACCCAGTACTTC. Translated: CASRTWTGGETQYF.

V and J are TRBV6-1 and TRBJ1-6; 10 bases agree with TRBD1. The junction had 13 bases not matched to a gene; V was cut back by 4 bases and J by 10 bases. Germline V lookup: CDR1 MNHNS, CDR2 SASEGT. This CDR3 contains 17 residues. The DNA of the CDR3 is TGTGCCAGCAGTGGGGGACAGGGGCTGCTTGTTGGGTCACCCCTCCACTTT. Translating it yields CASSGGQGLLVGSPLHF.

The chain joins TRBV28 to TRBJ1-4; D gene ambiguous. V lost 1 base, J lost 5 bases, and 5 bases lay in between. This CDR3 has 13 amino acids. The germline V gene has CDR1 MDHEN and CDR2 SYDVKM. For the CDR3, the DNA is TGTGCCAGCAGTTTATCGGAGAATGAAAAACTGTTTTTT. Translation: CASSLSENEKLFF.